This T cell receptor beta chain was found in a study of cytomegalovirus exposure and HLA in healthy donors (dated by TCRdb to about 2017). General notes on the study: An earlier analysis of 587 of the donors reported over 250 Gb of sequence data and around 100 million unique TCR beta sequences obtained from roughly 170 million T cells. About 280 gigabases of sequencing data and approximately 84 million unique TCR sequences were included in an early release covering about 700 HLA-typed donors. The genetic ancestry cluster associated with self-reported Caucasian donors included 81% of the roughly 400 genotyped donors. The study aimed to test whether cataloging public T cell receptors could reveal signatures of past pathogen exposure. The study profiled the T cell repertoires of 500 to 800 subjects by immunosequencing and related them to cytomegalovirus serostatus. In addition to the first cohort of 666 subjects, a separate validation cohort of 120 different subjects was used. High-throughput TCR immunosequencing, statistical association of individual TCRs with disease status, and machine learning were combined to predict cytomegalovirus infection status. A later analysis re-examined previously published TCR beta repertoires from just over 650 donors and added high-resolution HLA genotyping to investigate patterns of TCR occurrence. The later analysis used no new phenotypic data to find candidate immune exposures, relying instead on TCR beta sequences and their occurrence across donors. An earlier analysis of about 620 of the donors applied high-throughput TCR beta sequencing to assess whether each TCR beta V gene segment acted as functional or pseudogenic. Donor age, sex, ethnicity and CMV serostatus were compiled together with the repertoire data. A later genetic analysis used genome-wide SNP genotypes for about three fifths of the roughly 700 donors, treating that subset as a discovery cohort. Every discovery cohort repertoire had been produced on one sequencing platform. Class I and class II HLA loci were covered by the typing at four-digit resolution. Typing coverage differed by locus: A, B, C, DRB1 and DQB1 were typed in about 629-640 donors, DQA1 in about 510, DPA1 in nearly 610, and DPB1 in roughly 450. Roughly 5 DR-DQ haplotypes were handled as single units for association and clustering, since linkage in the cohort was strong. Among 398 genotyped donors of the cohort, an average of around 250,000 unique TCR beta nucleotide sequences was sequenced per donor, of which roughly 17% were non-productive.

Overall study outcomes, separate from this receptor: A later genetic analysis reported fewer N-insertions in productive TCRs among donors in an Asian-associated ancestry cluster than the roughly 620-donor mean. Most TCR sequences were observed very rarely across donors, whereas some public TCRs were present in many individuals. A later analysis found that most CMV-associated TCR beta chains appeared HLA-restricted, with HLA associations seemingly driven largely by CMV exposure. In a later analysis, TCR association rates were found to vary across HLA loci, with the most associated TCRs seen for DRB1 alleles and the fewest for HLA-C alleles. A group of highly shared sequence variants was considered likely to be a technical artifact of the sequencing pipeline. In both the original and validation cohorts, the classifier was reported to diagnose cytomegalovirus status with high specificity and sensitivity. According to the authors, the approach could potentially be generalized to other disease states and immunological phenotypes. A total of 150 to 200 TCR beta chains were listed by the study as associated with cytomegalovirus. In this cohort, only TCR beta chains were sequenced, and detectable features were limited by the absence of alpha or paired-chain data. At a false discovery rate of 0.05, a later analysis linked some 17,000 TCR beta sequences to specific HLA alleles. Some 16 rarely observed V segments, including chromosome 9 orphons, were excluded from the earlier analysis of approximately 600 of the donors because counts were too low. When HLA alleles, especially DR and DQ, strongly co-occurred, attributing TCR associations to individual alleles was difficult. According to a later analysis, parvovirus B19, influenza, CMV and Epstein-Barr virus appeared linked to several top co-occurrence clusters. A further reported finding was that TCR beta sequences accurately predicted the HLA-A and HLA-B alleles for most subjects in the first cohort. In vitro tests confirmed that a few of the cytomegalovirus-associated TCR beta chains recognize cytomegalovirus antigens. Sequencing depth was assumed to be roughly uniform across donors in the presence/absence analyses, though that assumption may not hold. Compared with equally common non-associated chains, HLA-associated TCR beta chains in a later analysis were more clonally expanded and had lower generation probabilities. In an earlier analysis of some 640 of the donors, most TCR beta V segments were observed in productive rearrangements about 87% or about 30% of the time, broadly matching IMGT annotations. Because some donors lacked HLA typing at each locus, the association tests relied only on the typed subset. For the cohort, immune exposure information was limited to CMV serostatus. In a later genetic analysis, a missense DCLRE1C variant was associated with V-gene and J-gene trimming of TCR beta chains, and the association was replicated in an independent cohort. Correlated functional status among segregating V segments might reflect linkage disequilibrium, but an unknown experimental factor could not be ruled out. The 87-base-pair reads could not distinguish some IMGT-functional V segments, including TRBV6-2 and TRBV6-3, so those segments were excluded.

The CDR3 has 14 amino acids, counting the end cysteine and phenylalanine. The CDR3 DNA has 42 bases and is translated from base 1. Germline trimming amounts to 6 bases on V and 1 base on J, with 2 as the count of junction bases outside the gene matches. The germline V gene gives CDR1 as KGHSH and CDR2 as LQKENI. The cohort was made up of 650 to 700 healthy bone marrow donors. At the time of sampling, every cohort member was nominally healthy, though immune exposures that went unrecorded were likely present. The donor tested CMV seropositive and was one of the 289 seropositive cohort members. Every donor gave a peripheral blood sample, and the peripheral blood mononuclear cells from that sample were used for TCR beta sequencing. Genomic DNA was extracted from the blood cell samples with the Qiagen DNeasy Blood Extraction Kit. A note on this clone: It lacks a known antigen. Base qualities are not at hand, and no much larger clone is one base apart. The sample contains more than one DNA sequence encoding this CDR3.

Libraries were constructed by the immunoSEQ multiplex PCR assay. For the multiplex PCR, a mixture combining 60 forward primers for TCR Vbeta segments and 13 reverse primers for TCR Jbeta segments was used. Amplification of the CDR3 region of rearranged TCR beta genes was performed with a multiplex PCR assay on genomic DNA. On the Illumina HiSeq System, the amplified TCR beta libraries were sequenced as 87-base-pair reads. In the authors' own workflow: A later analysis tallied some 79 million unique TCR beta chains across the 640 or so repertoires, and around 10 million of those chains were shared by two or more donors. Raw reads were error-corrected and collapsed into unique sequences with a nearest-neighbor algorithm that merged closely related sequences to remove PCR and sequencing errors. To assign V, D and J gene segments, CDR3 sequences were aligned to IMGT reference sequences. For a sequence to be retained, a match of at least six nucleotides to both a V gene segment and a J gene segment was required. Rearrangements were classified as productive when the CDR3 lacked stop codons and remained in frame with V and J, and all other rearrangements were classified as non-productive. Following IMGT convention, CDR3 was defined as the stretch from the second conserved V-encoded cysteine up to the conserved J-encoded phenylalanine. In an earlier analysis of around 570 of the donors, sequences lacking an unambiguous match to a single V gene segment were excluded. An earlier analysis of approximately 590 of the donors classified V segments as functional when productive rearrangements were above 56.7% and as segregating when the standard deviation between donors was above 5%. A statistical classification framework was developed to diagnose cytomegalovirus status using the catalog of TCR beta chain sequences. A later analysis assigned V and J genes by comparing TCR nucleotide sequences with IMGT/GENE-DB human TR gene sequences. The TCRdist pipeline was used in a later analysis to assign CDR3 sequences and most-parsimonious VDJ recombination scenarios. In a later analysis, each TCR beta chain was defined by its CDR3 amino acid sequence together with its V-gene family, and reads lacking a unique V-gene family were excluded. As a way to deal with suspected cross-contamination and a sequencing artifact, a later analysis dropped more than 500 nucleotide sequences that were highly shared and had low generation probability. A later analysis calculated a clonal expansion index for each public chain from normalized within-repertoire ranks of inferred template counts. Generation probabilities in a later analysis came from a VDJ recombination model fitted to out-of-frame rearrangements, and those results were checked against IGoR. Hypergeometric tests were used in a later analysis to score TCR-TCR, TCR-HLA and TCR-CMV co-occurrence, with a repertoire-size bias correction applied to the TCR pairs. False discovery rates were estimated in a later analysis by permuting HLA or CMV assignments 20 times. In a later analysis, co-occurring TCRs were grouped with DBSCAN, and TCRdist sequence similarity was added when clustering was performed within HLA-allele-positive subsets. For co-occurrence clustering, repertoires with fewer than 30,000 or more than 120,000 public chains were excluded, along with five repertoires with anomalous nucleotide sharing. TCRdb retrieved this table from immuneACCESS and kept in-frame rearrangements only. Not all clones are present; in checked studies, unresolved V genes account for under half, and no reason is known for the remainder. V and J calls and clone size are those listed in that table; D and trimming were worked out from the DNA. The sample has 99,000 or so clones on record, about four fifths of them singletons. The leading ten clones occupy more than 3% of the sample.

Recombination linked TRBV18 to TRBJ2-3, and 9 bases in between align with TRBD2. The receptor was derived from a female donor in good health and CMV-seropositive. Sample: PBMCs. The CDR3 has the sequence CASSPSGGTDTQYF. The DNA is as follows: TGTGCCAGCTCTCCTAGCGGGGGCACAGATACGCAGTATTTT.